This T cell receptor beta chain was recovered during a study of vaccination effects on CD4 cells after COVID-19. With respect to this clone: Antigen unknown.

Culture lasted under 13 days before CD4+ T cell isolation. The individual was infected with SARS-CoV-2 between March and December 2020, as confirmed by PCR. Clones were sequenced by immunoSEQ multiplex PCR, and TCRdb holds only the in-frame ones, with some missing. The top ten clones hold around 25% of a sample with roughly 64,000 clones, approximately 72% of them seen once. This TCR was sampled from a human donor who had a prior SARS-CoV-2 infection. The sequencing used CD4+ T cells from PBMCs cultured without peptide, collected before COVID-19 vaccination.

For the CDR3, the DNA is TGTGCCAGCAGCTTAGTATCCGAGCAGTACTTC. Protein: CASSLVSEQYF. The genes are TRBV7-2 and TRBJ2-7; D gene uncertain. The length of the CDR3 is 11 residues. V was clipped by 1 base and J by 6 bases, with 4 bases between them. CDR1 and CDR2 (germline): SGHTA, FQGNSA.